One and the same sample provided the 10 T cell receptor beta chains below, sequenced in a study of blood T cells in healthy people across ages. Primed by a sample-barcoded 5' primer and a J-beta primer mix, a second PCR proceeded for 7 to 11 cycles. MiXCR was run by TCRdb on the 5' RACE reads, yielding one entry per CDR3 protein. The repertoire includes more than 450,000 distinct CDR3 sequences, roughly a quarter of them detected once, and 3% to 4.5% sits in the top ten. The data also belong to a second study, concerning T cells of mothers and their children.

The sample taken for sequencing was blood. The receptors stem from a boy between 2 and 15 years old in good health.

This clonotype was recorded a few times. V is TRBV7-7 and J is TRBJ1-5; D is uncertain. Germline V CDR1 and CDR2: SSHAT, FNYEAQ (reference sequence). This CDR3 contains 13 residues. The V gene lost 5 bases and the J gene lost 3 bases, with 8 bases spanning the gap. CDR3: CASSPDANQPQHF. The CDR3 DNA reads TGTGCCAGCAGCCCCGATGCCAATCAGCCCCAGCATTTT. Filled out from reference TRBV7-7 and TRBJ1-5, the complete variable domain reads GAGVSQSPRYKVTKRGQDVTLRCDPISSHATLYWYQQALGQGPEFLTYFNYEAQPDKSGLPSDRFSAERPEGSISTLTIQRTEQRDSAMYRCASSPDANQPQHFGDGTRLSIL.

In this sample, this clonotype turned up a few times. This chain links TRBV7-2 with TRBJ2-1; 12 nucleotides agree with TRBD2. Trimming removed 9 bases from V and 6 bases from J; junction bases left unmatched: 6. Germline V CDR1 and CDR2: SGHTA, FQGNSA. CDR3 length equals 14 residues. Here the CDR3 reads CARWTSGTLNEQFF. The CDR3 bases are TGTGCCAGATGGACTAGCGGGACCCTCAATGAGCAGTTCTTC.

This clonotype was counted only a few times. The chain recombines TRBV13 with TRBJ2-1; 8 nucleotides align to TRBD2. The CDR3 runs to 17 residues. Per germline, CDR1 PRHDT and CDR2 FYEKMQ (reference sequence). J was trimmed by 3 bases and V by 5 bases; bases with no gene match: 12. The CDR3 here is CASSGSPWLAGYNEQFF. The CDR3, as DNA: TGTGCCAGCAGCGGGAGCCCGTGGCTAGCGGGCTACAATGAGCAGTTCTTC.

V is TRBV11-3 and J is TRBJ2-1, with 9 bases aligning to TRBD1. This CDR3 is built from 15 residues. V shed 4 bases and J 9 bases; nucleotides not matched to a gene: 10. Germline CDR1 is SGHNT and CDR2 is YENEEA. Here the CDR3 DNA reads TGTGCCAGCAGCTCGCCGGGACAGGGCGTCGGTGAGCAGTTCTTC. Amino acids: CASSSPGQGVGEQFF.

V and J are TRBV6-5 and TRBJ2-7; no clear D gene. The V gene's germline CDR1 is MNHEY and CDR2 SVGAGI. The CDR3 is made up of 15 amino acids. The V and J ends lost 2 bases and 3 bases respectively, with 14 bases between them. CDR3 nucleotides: TGTGCCAGCAGTTACGGTAGCACTGGTTTCTACGAGCAGTACTTC. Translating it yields CASSYGSTGFYEQYF.

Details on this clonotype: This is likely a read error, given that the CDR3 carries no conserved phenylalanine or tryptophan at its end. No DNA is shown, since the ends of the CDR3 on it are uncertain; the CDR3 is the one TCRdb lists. CDR3 sequence: CASSRSGTSFRL. J is TRBJ1-6 and V is TRBV3-1. Termini included, the CDR3 measures 12 amino acids. From germline, CDR1 is LGHDT and CDR2 YNNKEL (reference sequence).

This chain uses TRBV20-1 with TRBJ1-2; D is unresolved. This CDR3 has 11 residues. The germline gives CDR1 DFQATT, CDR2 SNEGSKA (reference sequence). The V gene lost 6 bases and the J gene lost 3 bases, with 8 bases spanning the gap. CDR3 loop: CSASADYGYTF. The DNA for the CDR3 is TGCAGTGCATCAGCGGACTATGGCTACACCTTC.

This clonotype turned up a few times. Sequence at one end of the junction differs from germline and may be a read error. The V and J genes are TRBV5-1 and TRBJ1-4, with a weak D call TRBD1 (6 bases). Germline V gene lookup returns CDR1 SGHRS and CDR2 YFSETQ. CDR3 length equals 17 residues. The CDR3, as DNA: TGCGCCAGCGGCTTGAAGCGGACAGACACAACTAATGAAAAACTGTTTTTT. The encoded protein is CASGLKRTDTTNEKLFF.

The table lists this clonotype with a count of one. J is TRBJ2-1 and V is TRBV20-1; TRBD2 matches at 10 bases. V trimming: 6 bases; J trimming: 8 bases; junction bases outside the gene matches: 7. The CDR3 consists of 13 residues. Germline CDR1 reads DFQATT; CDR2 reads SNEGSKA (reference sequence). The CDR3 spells CSASGRAIDEQFF. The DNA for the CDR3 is TGCAGTGCCAGCGGGAGGGCCATCGATGAGCAGTTCTTC.

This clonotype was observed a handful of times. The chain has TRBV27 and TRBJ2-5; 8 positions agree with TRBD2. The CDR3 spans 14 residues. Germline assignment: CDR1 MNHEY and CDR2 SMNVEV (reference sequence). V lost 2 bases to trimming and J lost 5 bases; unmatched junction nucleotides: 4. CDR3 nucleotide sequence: TGTGCCAGCAGTTTAGACGGGAGGGACGAGACCCAGTACTTC. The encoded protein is CASSLDGRDETQYF.